In its sample, the clone carrying this TCR beta chain was seen many times. Its antigen remains unknown. This specimen belongs to a study of T cells after yellow fever vaccination. In making TCR cDNA, 5'RACE template switching added a universal primer site and UMIs to it. TCRdb fed the 5' RACE reads into MiXCR, producing one record per CDR3 protein. The sample includes some 300,000 distinct CDR3 sequences, roughly 10% seen only once; the top ten take about 3%. The study's findings and limits: Most primary-vaccination clones reappeared after the booster (just under 98% CD4, 75% to 90% CD8). Among all clonotypes, a small share was observed in both CD4 and CD8 compartments. A weaker but faster secondary response was observed, peaking on day 5 versus 15.

The V gene end was trimmed by 2 bases and the J gene end by 1 base; junction bases not matched to a gene: 4. CDR3 length: 15 residues. Germline CDR1 and CDR2: SGHNT and YYREEE (reference sequence). Sequencing used CD4+ T cells sorted from PBMCs, obtained 45 days after the yellow fever booster vaccination. The sequence was obtained from a man aged 18 to 30 who received the YFV17D yellow fever vaccine. V is TRBV5-4 and J is TRBJ2-3, with 7 bases matching TRBD1. This CDR3 reads CASSFRGGRTDTQYF. In DNA form, the CDR3 reads TGTGCCAGCAGCTTTAGAGGGGGCCGCACAGATACGCAGTATTTT.